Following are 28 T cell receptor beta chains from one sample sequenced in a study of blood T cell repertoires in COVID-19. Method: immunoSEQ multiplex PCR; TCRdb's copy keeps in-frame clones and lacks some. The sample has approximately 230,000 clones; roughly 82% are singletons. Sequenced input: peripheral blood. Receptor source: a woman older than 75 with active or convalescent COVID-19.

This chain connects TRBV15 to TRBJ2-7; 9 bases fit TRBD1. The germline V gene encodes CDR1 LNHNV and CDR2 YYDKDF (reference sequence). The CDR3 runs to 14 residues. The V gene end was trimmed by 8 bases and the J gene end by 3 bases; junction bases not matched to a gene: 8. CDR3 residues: CATQKGTGIYEQYF. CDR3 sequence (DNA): TGTGCCACCCAAAAAGGGACAGGGATCTACGAGCAGTACTTC.

CDR3 sequence: CASREQGNTEAFF. The DNA for the CDR3 is TGTGCCAGCAGAGAACAGGGTAACACTGAAGCTTTCTTT. This rearrangement joins TRBV2 to TRBJ1-1; perhaps TRBD1 as D (6 bases). The CDR3 extends over 13 amino acids. Germline CDR1 is SNHLY and CDR2 is FYNNEI. The V gene lost 6 bases and the J gene lost 2 bases, with 10 bases spanning the gap. Based on the CDR3 plus reference TRBV2 and TRBJ1-1, the full variable domain is EPEVTQTPSHQVTQMGQEVILRCVPISNHLYFYWYRQILGQKVEFLVSFYNNEISEKSEIFDDQFSVERPDGSNFTLKIRSTKLEDSAMYFCASREQGNTEAFFGQGTRLTVV.

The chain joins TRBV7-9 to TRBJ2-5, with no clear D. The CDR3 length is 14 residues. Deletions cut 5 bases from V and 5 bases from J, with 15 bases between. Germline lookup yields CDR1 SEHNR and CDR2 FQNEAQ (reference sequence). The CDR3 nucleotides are TGTGCCAGCAGCCGTGACTGGAACGGGGAGACCCAGTACTTC. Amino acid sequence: CASSRDWNGETQYF. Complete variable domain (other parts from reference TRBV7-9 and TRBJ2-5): DTGVSQNPRHKITKRGQNVTFRCDPISEHNRLYWYRQTLGQGPEFLTYFQNEAQLEKSRLLSDRFSAERPKGSFSTLEIQRTEQGDSAMYLCASSRDWNGETQYFGPGTRLLVL.

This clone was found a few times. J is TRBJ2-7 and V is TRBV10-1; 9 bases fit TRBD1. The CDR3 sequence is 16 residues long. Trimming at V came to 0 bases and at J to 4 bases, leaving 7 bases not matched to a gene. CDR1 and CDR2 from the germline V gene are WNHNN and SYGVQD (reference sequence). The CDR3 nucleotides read TGCGCCAGCAGTGAGTCAGCGGGACAGGGTTTGTACGAGCAGTACTTC. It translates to CASSESAGQGLYEQYF.

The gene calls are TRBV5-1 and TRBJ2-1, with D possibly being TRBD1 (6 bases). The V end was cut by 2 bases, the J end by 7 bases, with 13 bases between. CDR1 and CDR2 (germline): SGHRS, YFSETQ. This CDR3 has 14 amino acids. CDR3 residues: CASSLQGVLNEQFF. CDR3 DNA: TGCGCCAGCAGCTTACAGGGCGTCCTGAATGAGCAGTTCTTC.

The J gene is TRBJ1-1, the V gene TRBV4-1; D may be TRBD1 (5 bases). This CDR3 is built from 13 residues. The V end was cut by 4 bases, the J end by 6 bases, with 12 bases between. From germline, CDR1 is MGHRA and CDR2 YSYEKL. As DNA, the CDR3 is TGCGCCAGCAGCCCCCGACAGAAGGCTGAAGCTTTCTTT. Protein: CASSPRQKAEAFF.

The CDR3 DNA follows: TGTGCCAGCAGCCAAGCTTGGGGGGATCAGCCCCAGCATTTT. Its protein is CASSQAWGDQPQHF. The chain combines TRBV3-1 (or the pseudogene TRBV3-2) with TRBJ1-5; D perhaps matches TRBD1 (5 bases). Germline-derived CDR1 and CDR2 are LGHDT and YNNKEL (reference sequence). V was pared by 1 base and J by 5 bases, with 9 bases between. The length of the CDR3 is 14 residues.

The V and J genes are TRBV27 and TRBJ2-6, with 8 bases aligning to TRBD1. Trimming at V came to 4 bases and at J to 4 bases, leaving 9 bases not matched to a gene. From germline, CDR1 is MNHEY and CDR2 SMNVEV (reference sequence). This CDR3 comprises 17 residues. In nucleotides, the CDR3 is TGTGCCAGCAGTTCCGTCAGGACAGGGCGAGGGGCCAACGTCCTGACTTTC. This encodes CASSSVRTGRGANVLTF. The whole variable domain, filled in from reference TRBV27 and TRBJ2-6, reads EAQVTQNPRYLITVTGKKLTVTCSQNMNHEYMSWYRQDPGLGLRQIYYSMNVEVTDKGDVPEGYKVSRKEKRNFPLILESPSPNQTSLYFCASSSVRTGRGANVLTFGAGSRLTVL.

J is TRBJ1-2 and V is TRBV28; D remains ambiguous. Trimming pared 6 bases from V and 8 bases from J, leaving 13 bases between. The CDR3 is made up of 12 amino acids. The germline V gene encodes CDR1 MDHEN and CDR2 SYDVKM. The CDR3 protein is CASSRTNGGYTF. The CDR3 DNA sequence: TGTGCCAGCAGCAGGACTAATGGAGGCTACACCTTC.

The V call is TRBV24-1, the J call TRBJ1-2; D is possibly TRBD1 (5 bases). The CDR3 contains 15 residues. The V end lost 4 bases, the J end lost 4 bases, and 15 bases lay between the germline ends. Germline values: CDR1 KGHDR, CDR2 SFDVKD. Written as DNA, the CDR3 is TGTGCCACCAGTGACGGGAGACGGGGCGGCTATGGCTACACCTTC. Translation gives CATSDGRRGGYGYTF.

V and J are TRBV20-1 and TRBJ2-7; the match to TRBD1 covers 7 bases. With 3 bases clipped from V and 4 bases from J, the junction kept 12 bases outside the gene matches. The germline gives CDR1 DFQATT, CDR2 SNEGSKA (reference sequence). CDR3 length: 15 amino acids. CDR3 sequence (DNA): TGCAGTGCTAGTATCCGGGACAGAGAGAATTACGAGCAGTACTTC. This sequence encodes CSASIRDRENYEQYF.

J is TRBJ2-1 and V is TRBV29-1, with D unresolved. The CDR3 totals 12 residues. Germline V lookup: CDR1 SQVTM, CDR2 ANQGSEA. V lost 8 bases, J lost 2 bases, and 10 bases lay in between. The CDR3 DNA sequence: TGCAGCACCTATGACACCTACAATGAGCAGTTCTTC. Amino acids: CSTYDTYNEQFF.

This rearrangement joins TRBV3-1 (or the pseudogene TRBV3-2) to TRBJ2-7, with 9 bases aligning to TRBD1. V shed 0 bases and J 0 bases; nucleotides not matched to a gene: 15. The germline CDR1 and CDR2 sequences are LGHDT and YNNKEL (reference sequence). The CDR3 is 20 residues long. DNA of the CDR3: TGTGCCAGCAGCCAAGATCATGCGGGGACAGGGCGTTTAGGCTCCTACGAGCAGTACTTC. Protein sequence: CASSQDHAGTGRLGSYEQYF.

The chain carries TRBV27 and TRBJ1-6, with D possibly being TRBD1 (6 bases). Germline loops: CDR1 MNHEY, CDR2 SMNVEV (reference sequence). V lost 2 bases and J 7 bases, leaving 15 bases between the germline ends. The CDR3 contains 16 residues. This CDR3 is CASSLERGALNSPLHF. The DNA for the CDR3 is TGTGCCAGCAGTTTAGAGCGGGGGGCTTTAAATTCACCCCTCCACTTT.

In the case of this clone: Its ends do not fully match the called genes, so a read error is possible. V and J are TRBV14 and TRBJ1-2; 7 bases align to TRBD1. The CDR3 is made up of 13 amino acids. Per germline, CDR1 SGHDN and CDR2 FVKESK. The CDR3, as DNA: TGTGCCAGCAGCGAAGACAGGGTGAATGGCTACACCTTC. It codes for CASSEDRVNGYTF.

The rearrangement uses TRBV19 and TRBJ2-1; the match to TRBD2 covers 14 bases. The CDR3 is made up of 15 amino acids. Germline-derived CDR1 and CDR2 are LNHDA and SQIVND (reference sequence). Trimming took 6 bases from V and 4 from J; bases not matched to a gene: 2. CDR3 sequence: CASRRLAGGYNEQFF. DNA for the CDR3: TGTGCCAGTAGGCGACTAGCGGGAGGGTACAATGAGCAGTTCTTC.

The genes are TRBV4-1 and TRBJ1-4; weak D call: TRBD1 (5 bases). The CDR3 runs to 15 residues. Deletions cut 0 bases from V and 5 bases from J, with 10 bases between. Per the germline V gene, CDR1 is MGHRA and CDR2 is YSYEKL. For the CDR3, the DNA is TGCGCCAGCAGCCAAGATACGACAGTGAATGAAAAACTGTTTTTT. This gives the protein CASSQDTTVNEKLFF.

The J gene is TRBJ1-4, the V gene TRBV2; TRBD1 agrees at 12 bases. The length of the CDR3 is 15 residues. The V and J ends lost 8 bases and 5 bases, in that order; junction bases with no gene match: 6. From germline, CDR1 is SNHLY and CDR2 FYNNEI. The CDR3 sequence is CASGKGQGANEKLFF. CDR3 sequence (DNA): TGTGCCAGCGGAAAGGGACAGGGGGCGAATGAAAAACTGTTTTTT.

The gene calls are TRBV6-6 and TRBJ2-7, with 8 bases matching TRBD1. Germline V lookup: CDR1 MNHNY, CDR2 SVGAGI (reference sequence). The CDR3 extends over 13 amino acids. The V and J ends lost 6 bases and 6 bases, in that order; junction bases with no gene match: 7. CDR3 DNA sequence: TGTGCCAGCAGCTATAGGACAGGGAGCGAGCAGTACTTC. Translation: CASSYRTGSEQYF.

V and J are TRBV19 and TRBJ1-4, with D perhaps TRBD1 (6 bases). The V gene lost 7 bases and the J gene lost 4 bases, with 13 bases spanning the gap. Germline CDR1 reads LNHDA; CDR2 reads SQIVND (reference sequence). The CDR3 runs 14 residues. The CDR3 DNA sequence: TGTGCCAGTACCCCGGGACAAAATAATGAAAAACTGTTTTTT. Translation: CASTPGQNNEKLFF.

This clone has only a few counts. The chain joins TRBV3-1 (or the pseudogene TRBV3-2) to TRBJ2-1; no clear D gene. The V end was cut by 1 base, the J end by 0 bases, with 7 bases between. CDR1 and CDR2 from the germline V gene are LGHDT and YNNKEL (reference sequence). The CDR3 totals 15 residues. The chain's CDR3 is CASSQGRSSYNEQFF. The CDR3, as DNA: TGTGCCAGCAGCCAAGGCCGTAGCTCCTACAATGAGCAGTTCTTC.

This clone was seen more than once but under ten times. The CDR3 protein is CASSPPQTGIYGYTF. The CDR3 coding sequence is TGTGCCAGCAGTCCTCCCCAGACAGGGATCTATGGCTACACCTTC. The gene calls are TRBV28 and TRBJ1-2, with 7 bases lining up with TRBD1. Trimming took 5 bases from V and 4 from J; bases not matched to a gene: 10. The germline gives CDR1 MDHEN, CDR2 SYDVKM. The length of the CDR3 is 15 residues.

CDR3 region: CASRGGQKRLGETQYF. As DNA, the CDR3 is TGTGCCAGCAGGGGAGGTCAAAAGCGGCTGGGGGAGACCCAGTACTTC. The rearrangement uses TRBV27 and TRBJ2-5; maybe TRBD2 (6 bases). Per germline, CDR1 MNHEY and CDR2 SMNVEV (reference sequence). The germline V and J ends were trimmed by 6 bases and 5 bases, with 22 bases remaining between them. This CDR3 contains 16 residues.

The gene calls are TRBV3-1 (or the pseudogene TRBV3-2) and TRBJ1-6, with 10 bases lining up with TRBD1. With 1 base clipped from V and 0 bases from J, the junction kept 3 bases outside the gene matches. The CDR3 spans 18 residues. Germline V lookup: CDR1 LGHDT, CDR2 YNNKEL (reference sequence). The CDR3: CASSQGWTGGSYNSPLHF. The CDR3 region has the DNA TGTGCCAGCAGCCAAGGCTGGACAGGGGGCTCCTATAATTCACCCCTCCACTTT.

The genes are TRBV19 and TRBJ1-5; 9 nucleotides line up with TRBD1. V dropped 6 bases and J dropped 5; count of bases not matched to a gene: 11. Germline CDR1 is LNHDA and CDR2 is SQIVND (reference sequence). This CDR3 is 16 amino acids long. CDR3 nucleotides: TGTGCCAGTAGCCGCCACCGGGACAGGGTGTATCAGCCCCAGCATTTT. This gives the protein CASSRHRDRVYQPQHF.

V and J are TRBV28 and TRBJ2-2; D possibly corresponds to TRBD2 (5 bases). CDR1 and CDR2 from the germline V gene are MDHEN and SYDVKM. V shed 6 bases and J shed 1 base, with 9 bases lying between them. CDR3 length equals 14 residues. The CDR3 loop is CASSGGLNTGELFF. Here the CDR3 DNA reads TGTGCCAGCAGCGGAGGACTGAACACCGGGGAGCTGTTTTTT.

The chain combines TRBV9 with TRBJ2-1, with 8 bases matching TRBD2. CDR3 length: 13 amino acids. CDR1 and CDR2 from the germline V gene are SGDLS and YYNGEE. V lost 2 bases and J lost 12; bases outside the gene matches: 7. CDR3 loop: CASSVGLAAGQFF. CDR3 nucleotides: TGTGCCAGCAGCGTCGGACTAGCTGCTGGGCAGTTCTTC.

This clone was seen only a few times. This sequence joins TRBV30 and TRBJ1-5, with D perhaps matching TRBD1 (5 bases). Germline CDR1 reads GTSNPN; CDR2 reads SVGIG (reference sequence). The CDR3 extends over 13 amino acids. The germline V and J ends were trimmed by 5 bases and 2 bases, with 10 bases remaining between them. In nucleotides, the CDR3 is TGTGCCTGGTCGGGAGGGGGCAATCAGCCCCAGCATTTT. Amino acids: CAWSGGGNQPQHF.